This TCR beta chain was profiled in a study of CD8 T cells in ankylosing spondylitis. Trimming cost V 1 base and J 5 bases, with 12 bases left between them. The length of the CDR3 is 15 residues. The germline gives CDR1 SEHNR, CDR2 FQNEAQ (reference sequence). This clonotype was recorded at least ten times. Making use of molecular barcodes, quantitative 5'-RACE generated TCR beta libraries. TCRdb reanalysed the 5' RACE reads using MiXCR and keeps one entry per CDR3 protein. The sample consists of approximately 60,000 distinct CDR3 sequences, roughly 6.1% of them appearing once. Sequencing was performed on synovial fluid, either unsorted or a sorted T cell fraction (not recorded which). The chain carries TRBV7-9 and TRBJ2-1, with D perhaps matching TRBD1 or TRBD2 (5 bases each). The TCR sequence derives from a male donor with ankylosing spondylitis. The CDR3 loop is CASSLGGRLNNEQFF. The CDR3 bases are TGTGCCAGCAGCTTAGGGGGCAGACTAAACAATGAGCAGTTCTTC.